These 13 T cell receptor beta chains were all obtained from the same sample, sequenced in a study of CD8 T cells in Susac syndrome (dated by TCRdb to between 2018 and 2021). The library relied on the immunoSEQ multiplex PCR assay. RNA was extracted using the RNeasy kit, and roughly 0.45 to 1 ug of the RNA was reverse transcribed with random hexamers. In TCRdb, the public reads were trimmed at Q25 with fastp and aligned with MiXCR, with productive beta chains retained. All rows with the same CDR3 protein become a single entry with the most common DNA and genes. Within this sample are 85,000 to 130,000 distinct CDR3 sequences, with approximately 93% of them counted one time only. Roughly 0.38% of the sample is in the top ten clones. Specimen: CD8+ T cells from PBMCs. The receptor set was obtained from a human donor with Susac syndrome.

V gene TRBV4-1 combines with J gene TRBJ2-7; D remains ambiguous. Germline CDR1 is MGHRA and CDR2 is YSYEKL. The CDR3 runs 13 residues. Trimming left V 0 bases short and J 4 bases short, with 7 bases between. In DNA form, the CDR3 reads TGCGCCAGCAGCCAAGATAGGGATTACGAGCAGTACTTC. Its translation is CASSQDRDYEQYF.

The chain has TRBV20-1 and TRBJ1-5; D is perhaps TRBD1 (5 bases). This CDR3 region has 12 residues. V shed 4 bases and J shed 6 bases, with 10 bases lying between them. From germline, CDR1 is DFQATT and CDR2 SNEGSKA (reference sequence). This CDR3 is CSAKEGTQPQHF. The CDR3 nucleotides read TGCAGTGCTAAAGAAGGGACTCAGCCCCAGCATTTT.

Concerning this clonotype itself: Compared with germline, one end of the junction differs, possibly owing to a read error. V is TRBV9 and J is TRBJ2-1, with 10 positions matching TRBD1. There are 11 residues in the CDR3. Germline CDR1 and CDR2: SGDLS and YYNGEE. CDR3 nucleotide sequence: TGTGCCAGCAGGCGGGGACAGGGGCTTCTCTTC. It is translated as CASRRGQGLLF.

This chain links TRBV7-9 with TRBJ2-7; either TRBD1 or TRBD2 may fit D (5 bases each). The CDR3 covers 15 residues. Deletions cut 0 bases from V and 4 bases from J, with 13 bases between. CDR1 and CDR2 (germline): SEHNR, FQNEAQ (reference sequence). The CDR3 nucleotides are TGTGCCAGCAGCTTAGCGCCTTGGGGCGGGTACGAGCAGTACTTC. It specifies CASSLAPWGGYEQYF.

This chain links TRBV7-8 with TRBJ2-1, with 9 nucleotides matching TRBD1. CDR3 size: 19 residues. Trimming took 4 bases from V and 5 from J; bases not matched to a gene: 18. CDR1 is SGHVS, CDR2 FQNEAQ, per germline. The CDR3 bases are TGTGCCAGCAGCTCTACCGCCCGATTGGACAGGGGAAAGGACAATGAGCAGTTCTTC. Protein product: CASSSTARLDRGKDNEQFF.

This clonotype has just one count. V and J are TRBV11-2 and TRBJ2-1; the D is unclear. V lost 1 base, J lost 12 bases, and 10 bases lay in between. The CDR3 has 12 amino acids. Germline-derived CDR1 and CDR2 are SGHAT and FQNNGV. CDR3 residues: CASSLGSVLQFF. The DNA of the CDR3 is TGTGCCAGCAGCTTAGGGTCTGTTCTGCAGTTCTTC.

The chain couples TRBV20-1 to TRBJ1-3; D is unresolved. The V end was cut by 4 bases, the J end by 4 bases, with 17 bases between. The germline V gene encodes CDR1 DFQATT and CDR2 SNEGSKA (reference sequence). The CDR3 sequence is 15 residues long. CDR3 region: CSATGPPQPGNTIYF. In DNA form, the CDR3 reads TGCAGTGCTACCGGGCCCCCCCAACCAGGAAACACCATATATTTT.

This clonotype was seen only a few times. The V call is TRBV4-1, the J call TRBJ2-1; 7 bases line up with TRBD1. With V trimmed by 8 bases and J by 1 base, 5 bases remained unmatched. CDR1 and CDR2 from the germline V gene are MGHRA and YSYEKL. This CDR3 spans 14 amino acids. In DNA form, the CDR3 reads TGCGCCAGCCAACGGGACAGTTCCTACAATGAGCAGTTCTTC. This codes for CASQRDSSYNEQFF.

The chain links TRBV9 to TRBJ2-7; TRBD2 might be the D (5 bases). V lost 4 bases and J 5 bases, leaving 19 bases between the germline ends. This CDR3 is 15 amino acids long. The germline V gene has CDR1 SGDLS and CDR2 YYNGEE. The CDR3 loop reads CASSSRPGSRDEQYF. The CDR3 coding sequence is TGTGCCAGCAGCTCTCGCCCGGGGTCCCGCGACGAGCAGTACTTC.

CDR3 in amino acids: CAISDPPGQGTDTQYF. As DNA, the CDR3 is TGTGCCATCAGTGACCCCCCCGGACAGGGAACAGATACGCAGTATTTT. This chain joins TRBV10-3 and TRBJ2-3; TRBD1 matches 8 bases. The CDR3 length is 16 residues. Trimming removed 3 bases from V and 3 bases from J; junction bases left unmatched: 8. Germline CDR1 is ENHRY and CDR2 is SYGVKD.

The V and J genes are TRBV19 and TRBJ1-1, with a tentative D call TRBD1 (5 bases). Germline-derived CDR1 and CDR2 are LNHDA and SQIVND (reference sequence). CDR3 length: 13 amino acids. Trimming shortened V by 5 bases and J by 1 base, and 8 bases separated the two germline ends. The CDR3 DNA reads TGTGCCAGTAGTCGGACACCGAACACTGAAGCTTTCTTT. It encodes CASSRTPNTEAFF.

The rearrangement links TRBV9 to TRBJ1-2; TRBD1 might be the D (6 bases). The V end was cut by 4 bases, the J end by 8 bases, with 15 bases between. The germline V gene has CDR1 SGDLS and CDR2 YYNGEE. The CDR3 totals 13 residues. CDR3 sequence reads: CASSSTGFHGYTF. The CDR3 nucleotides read TGTGCCAGCAGCTCCACAGGGTTTCACGGCTACACCTTC.

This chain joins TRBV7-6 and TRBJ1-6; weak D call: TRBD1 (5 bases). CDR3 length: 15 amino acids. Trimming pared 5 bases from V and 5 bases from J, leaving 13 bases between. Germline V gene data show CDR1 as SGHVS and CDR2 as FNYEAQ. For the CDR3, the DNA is TGTGCCAGCAGCGGGCAGGGTACAGATAATTCACCCCTCCACTTT. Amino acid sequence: CASSGQGTDNSPLHF. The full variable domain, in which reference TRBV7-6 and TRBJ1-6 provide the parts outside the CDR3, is GAGVSQSPRYKVTKRGQDVALRCDPISGHVSLYWYRQALGQGPEFLTYFNYEAQQDKSGLPNDRFSAERPEGSISTLTIQRTEQRDSAMYRCASSGQGTDNSPLHFGNGTRLTVT.